This T cell receptor (beta chain) comes out of a study of shared clonotypes between healthy human individuals (dated by TCRdb to the early 2020s). Background for the entire study: The cohort included a few men and a couple of women between 18 and 49 years of age. For each donor, CD4 naive and CD4 memory were each given three plates, CD8 naive was given two plates, and CD8 memory was given one plate. Leukapheresis yielded between about 0.8 and 9.5 billion PBMCs per donor. To estimate repertoire size and how much clonotype sharing occurs between individuals, the study deeply sequenced the blood TCR repertoires of a handful of healthy adults. Different laboratories and diverse techniques were used to prepare libraries and sequence TCR repertoires, to increase sequencing depth and limit assay-specific biases. What the research found in general, with its limitations: Across a few donors, about 4.5% of naive CD4, over 3% of naive CD8, under 2.5% of memory CD4, and 0.4% of memory CD8 clonotypes were shared. Naive subsets generally had larger estimated clonotype richness than memory subsets did. Compared with non-shared clonotypes, clonotypes shared by all four sorted-subset donors had higher generation probabilities. Pairwise subsampling indicated that sequencing depth was expected to affect the degree of clonotype sharing among donors. Only blood was sampled, and tissue TCR repertoires likely differ from those in blood. Incomplete sequencing was indicated by rarefaction of sorted-subset datasets, despite the large sequencing depth. The small number of donors limited the genetic and exposure-history diversity represented.

TCR CDR3 regions were amplified from genomic DNA by multiplex PCR using the deep immunoSEQ assay. Extracted genomic DNA from each cell subset was spread evenly across all wells of several immunoSEQ 96-well plates, with each plate serving as a replicate. For sorted subsets, approximately 0.2 ug of genomic DNA, equivalent to 25,000 to 35,000 T cell genomes, went into each replicate PCR. Purified libraries were measured with a Qubit 3.0 fluorometer, size-checked on a Bioanalyzer 2100, and measured again with the KAPA Library Quantification kit. Every immunoSEQ 96-well plate was sequenced on a separate single-read 150-cycle Illumina NextSeq 550 flow cell. The authors' analysis ran thus. Because the immunoSEQ output held only junctional sequences and lacked quality scores, the filtering could not match the filtering applied to full-length reads. To assign V/J genes and CDR3, sequences were annotated against IMGT germline references using PyIR, a Python wrapper for IgBLAST v1.9. Reads with weak V/J assignments (E-value above 1e-6), missing CDR3, stop codons, out-of-frame junctions, or ambiguous translated residues were removed. V3J clonotypes were defined as sequences sharing an identical inferred V gene, J gene, and CDR3 amino acid sequence. The percentage overlap between two repertoires was calculated by dividing the number of shared unique clonotypes by the size of the smaller repertoire. Three approaches were used to assess repertoire richness: RTK rarefaction, the Chao1 estimator, and Recon v2.1 estimates of unobserved clonotypes. Generation probabilities for all TCRbeta clonotypes obtained by the gDNA method from four donors were computed using OLGA. Drawn from immuneACCESS, this table holds only the in-frame rearrangements with V and J called that TCRdb kept. Clones are partly lost; checked studies trace under half to an unresolved V gene and leave the rest unexplained. V and J calls and clone size are given by that table; D and trimming were obtained from the DNA. The sample records hundreds of thousands of clones, under 80% of which are singletons. Less than 2% of the sample is in the top ten clones.

The donors were healthy, HIV-negative adults who had no recently reported acute infections or vaccinations. Every donor was a Caucasian adult residing in Nashville, Tennessee, USA. CD4+ T cells were enriched by magnetic negative selection; naive cells were then positively selected on CD45RA, and the negative fraction formed the memory subset. Blood was obtained by leukapheresis, after which PBMCs were separated by Ficoll-Histopaque density gradient centrifugation and cryopreserved in liquid nitrogen vapor phase. Purity and quantity of every magnetically sorted T cell population were checked by analytical flow cytometry. Genomic DNA was isolated from each sorted fraction and quantified by UV absorbance on a Nanodrop 2000c. In the case of this clone: Which antigen it targets is not known. No base-level quality is on record; no much larger clone is a single base apart.

The sequence came from a woman in her 30s in good health. What was sequenced was memory CD4+ T cells sorted from blood. The label giving this sample's cell subset or site can be read as: CD45RA-negative fraction.

This receptor has the CDR3 CASSLGQANYGYTF. In nucleotide form, the sequence is TGCGCCAGCAGCCTTGGACAAGCTAACTATGGCTACACCTTC. Rearrangement joined TRBV4-1 to TRBJ1-2; matching of 5 bases hints at TRBD1 as the D gene. Deletion took 4 bases off V and 0 bases off J, with a span of 9 bases between the germline ends. The germline V gene encodes CDR1 MGHRA and CDR2 YSYEKL. There are 14 amino acids in the CDR3, from cysteine to phenylalanine inclusive. Kept here is only the CDR3 DNA, which spans 42 bases and is read in frame from base 1.